Reported below is one TCR beta chain. No antigen is known for it. Germline lookup yields CDR1 SQVTM and CDR2 ANQGSEA. After removal of 6 bases from V and 4 bases from J, the junction contained 7 bases not matched to a gene. The CDR3 spans 14 residues. 60 Vbeta and 13 Jbeta primers were used in PCR. The protocol was immunoSEQ multiplex PCR, while the TCRdb copy is restricted to in-frame clones and leaves out a portion. Of some 99,000 clones listed, under 80% were seen once; the top ten hold 1.5% to 2%. This specimen belongs to a study of cytomegalovirus exposure and HLA in healthy donors. General study results and limits: Later work found most CMV-associated TCR beta chains apparently HLA-restricted.

The V and J genes are TRBV29-1 and TRBJ1-2; TRBD1 matches 11 bases. What was sequenced was PBMCs. This TCR was sampled from a man in his forties or fifties in good health and CMV-seronegative. The CDR3 here is CSVRTGGWGYGYTF. CDR3 coding DNA: TGCAGCGTGCGGACAGGGGGCTGGGGCTATGGCTACACCTTC.